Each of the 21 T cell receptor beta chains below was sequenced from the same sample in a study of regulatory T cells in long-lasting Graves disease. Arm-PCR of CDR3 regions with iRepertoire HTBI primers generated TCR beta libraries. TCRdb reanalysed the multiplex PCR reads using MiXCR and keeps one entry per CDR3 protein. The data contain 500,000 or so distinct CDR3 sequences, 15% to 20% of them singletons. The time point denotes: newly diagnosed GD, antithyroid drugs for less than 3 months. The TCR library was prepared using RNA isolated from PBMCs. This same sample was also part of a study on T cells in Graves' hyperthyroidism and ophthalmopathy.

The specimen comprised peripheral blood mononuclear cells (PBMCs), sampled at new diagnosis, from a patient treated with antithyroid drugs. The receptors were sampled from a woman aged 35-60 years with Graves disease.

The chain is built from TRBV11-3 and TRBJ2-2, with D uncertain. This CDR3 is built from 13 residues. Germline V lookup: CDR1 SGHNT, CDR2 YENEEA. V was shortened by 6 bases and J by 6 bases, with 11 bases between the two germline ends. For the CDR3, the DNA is TGTGCCAGCAGGCTACCCGGCCCCGGGGAGCTGTTTTTT. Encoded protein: CASRLPGPGELFF.

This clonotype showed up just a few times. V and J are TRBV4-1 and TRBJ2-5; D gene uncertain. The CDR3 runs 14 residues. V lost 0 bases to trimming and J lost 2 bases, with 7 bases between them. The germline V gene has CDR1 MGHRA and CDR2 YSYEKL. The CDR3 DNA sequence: TGCGCCAGCAGCCAAGAGGCGGCTCAAGAGACCCAGTACTTC. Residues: CASSQEAAQETQYF.

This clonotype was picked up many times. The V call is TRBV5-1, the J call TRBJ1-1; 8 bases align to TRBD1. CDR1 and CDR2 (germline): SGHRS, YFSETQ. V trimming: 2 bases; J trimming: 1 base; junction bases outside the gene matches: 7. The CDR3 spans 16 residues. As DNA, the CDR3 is TGCGCCAGCAGCTTCGGACAGGGAGGAGCGAACACTGAAGCTTTCTTT. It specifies CASSFGQGGANTEAFF.

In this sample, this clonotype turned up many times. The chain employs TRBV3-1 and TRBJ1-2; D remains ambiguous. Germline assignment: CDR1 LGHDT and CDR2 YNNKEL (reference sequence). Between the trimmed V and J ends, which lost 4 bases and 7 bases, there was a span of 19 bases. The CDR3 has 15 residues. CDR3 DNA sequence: TGTGCCAGCAGCCCCCCGGGGTTTCGGGCGGCTGGCTACACCTTC. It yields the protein CASSPPGFRAAGYTF.

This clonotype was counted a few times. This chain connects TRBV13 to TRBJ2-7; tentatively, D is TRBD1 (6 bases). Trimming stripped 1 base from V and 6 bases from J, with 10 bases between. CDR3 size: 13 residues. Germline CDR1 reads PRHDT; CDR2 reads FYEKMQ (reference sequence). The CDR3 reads CASSLDRTAEQYF. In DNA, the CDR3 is TGTGCCAGCAGCTTAGACAGGACAGCCGAGCAGTACTTC.

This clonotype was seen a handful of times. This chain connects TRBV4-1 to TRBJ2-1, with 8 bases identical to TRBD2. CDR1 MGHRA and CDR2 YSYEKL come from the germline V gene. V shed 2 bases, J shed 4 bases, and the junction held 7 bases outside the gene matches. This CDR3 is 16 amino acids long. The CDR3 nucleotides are TGCGCCAGCAGCCAAATGGCGGGGGGCCGTTACAATGAGCAGTTCTTC. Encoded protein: CASSQMAGGRYNEQFF.

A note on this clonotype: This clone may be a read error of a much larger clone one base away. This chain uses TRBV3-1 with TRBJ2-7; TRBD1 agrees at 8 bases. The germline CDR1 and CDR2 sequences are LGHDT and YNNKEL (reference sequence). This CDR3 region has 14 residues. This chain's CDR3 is CVSSQAGTGHEQYF. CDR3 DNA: TGTGTCAGCAGCCAAGCCGGGACAGGCCACGAGCAGTACTTC.

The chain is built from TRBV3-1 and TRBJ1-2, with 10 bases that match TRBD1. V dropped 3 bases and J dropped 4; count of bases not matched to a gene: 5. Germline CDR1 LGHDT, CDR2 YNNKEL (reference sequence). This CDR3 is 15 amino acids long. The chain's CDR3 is CASSQRTGGSYGYTF. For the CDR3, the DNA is TGTGCCAGCAGCCAGAGGACAGGGGGGAGCTATGGCTACACCTTC.

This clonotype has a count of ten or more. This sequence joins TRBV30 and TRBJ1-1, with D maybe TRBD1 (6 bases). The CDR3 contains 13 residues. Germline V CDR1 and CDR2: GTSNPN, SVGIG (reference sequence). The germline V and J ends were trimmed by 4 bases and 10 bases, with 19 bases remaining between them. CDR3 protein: CAWIMPLQGRAFF. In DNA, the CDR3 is TGTGCCTGGATTATGCCACTACAGGGTAGAGCTTTCTTT.

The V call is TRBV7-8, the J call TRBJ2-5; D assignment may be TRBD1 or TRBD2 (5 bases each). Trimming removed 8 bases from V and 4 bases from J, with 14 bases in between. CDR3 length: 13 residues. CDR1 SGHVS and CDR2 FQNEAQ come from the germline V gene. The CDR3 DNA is TGTGCCAGCCTATTCCAGGGAGCAGAGACCCAGTACTTC. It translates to CASLFQGAETQYF. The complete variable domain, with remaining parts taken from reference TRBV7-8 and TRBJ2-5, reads GAGVSQSPRYKVAKRGQDVALRCDPISGHVSLFWYQQALGQGPEFLTYFQNEAQLDKSGLPSDRFFAERPEGSVSTLKIQRTQQEDSAVYLCASLFQGAETQYFGPGTRLLVL.

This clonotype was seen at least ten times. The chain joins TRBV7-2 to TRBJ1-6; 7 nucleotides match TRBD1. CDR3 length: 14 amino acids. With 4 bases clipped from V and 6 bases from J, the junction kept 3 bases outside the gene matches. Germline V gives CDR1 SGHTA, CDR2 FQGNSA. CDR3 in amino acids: CASSSRQGNSPLHF. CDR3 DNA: TGTGCCAGCAGCTCTCGACAGGGTAATTCACCCCTCCACTTT.

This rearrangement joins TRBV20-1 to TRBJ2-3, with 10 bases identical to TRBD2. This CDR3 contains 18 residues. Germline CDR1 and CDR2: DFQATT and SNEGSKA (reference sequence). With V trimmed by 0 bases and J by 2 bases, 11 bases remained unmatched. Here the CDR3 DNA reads TGCAGTGCTAGAGATTTGGGCGCTAGCGGGGGATACACAGATACGCAGTATTTT. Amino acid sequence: CSARDLGASGGYTDTQYF.

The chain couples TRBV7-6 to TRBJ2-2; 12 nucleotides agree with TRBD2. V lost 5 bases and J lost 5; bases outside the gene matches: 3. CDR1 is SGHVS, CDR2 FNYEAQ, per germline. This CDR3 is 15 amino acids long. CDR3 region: CASSPLAGGTGELFF. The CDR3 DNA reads TGTGCCAGCAGCCCCCTAGCGGGGGGGACCGGGGAGCTGTTTTTT.

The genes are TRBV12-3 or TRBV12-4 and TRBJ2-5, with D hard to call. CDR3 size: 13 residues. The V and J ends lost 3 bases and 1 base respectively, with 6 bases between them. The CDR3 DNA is TGTGCCAGCAGTTTTGACTTCCAAGAGACCCAGTACTTC. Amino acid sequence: CASSFDFQETQYF.

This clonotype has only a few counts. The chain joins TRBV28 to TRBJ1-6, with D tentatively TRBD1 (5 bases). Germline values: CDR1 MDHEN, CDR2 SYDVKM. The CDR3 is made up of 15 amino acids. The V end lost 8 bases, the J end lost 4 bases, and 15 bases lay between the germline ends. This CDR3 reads CASLREEGYNSPLHF. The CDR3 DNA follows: TGTGCCAGCTTAAGGGAGGAGGGGTATAATTCACCCCTCCACTTT.

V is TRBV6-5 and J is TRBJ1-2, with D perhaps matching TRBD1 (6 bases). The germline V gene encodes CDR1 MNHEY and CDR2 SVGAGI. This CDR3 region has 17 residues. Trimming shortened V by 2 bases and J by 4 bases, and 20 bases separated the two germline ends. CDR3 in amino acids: CASSYGGVGGLGYGYTF. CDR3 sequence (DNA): TGTGCCAGCAGTTACGGGGGAGTCGGGGGCCTAGGCTATGGCTACACCTTC.

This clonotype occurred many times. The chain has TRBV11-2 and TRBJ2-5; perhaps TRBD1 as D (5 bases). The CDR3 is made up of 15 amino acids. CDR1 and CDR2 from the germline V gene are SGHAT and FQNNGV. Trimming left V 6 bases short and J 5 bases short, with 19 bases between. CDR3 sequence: CASSTYVQGRETQYF. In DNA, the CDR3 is TGTGCCAGCAGTACGTACGTCCAGGGAAGGGAGACCCAGTACTTC.

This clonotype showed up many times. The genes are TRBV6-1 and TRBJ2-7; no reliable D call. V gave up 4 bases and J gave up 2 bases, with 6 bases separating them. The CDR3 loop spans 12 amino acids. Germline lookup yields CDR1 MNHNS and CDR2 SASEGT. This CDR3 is CASSAYPYEQYF. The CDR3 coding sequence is TGTGCCAGCAGTGCCTACCCCTACGAGCAGTACTTC.

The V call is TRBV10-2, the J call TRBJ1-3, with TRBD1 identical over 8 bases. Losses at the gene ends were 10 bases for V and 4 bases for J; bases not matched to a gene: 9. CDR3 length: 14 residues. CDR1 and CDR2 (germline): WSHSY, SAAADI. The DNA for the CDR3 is TGCGCCACCCGACCGACAGGGGTCGGAAACACCATATATTTT. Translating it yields CATRPTGVGNTIYF.

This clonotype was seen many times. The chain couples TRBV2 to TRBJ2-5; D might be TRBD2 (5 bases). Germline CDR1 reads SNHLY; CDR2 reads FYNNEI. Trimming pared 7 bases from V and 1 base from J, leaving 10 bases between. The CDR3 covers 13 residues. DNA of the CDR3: TGTGCCAGCACTCGGGGATCCCAAGAGACCCAGTACTTC. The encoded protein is CASTRGSQETQYF. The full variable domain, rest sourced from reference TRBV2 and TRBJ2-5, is EPEVTQTPSHQVTQMGQEVILRCVPISNHLYFYWYRQILGQKVEFLVSFYNNEISEKSEIFDDQFSVERPDGSNFTLKIRSTKLEDSAMYFCASTRGSQETQYFGPGTRLLVL.

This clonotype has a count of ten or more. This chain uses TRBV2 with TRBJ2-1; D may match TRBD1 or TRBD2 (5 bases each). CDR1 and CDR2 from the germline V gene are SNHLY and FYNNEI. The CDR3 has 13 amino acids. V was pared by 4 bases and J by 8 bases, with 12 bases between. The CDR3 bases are TGTGCCAGCAGTGGGGGGTCTACCGATGAGCAGTTCTTC. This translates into CASSGGSTDEQFF.